This T cell receptor (beta chain) derives from a study of cytomegalovirus exposure and HLA in healthy donors. As for the study in general: Earlier work reported 117 million unique TCR beta sequences from 150 million to 200 million T cells. General study findings and limits: As was reported, the HLA-A and HLA-B alleles of most subjects were accurately predicted from TCR beta sequences.

CDR1 GTSNPN and CDR2 SVGIG come from the germline V gene (reference sequence). V trimming: 6 bases; J trimming: 5 bases; junction bases outside the gene matches: 4. The CDR3 has 13 residues. Each of the donors was a healthy bone marrow donor. About this clone itself: Antigen: not known.

The PCR employed 60 Vbeta primers together with 13 Jbeta primers. In the study's own analysis: There were about 80 million unique TCR beta chains by a later count, and about 12 million of them were shared. Sequenced by immunoSEQ multiplex PCR; TCRdb stores in-frame clones only, minus some. That table gives V, J and clone size, and the DNA gave D and trimming. The sample lists around 80,000 clones, over 60% occurring once. The sequencing sample was made of PBMCs. The rearrangement uses TRBV30 and TRBJ1-5, with 10 bases aligning to TRBD1. The source of this sequence is a male donor in good health and CMV-seropositive. The CDR3 DNA reads TGTGCCTGTCGGACAGGGGGTTATCAGCCCCAGCATTTT. It yields the protein CACRTGGYQPQHF.